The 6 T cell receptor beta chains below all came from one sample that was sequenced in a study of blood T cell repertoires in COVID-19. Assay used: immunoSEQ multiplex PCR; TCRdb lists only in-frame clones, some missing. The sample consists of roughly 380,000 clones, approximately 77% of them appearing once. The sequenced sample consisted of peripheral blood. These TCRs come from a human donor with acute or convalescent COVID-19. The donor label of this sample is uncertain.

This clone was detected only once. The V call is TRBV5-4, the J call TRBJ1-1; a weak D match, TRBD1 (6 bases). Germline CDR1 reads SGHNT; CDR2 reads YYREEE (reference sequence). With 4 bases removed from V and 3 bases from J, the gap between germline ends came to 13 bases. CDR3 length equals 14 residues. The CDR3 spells CASSPKNRDTEAFF. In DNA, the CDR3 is TGTGCCAGCAGCCCCAAGAACAGGGACACTGAAGCTTTCTTT.

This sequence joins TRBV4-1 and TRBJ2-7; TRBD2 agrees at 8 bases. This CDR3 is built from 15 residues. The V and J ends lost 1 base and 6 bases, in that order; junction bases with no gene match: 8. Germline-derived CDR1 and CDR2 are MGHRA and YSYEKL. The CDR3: CASSQGGGGFREQYF. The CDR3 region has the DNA TGCGCCAGCAGCCAAGGGGGCGGGGGGTTCCGCGAGCAGTACTTC.

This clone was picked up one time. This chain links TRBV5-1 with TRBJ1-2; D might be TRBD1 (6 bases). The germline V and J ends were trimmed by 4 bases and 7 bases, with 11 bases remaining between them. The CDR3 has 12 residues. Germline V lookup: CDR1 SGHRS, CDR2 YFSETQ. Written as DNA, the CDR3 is TGCGCCAGCAGCCTAACAGGGTTTGGCTACACCTTC. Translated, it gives CASSLTGFGYTF.

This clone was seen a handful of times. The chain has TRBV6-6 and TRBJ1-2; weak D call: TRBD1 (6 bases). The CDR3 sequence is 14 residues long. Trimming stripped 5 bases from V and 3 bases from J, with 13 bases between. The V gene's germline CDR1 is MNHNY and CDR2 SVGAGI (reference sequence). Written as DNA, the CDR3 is TGTGCCAGCAGTAAACAGGGCCAGGACTATGGCTACACCTTC. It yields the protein CASSKQGQDYGYTF.

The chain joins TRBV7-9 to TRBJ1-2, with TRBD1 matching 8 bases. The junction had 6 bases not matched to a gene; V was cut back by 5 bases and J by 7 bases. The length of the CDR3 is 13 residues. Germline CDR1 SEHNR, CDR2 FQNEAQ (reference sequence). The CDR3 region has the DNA TGTGCCAGCAGCCCCGGACAGGGTTTTGGCTACACCTTC. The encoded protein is CASSPGQGFGYTF.

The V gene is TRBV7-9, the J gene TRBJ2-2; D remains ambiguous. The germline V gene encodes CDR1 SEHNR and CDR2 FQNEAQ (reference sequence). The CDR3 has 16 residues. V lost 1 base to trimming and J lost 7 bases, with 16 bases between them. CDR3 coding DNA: TGTGCCAGCAGCTTAGTAGGAACAGTCGGTAACGGGGAGCTGTTTTTT. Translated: CASSLVGTVGNGELFF.